The T cell receptor beta chain described here comes from a study of blood T cell repertoires in COVID-19. Study-wide background: The samples span acute and convalescent COVID-19 from the United States, Italy and Spain.

The sample holds one count of this clone. Germline trimming cut 6 bases from V and 10 bases from J; bases unmatched to any gene: 12. Germline loops: CDR1 MDHEN, CDR2 SYDVKM. The CDR3 totals 16 residues. The repertoire was sequenced with immunoSEQ multiplex PCR; TCRdb's copy has only in-frame clones and lacks some. The table has 200,000 to 250,000 clones, approximately 86% seen once. The source is a woman in her sixties or seventies with active or convalescent COVID-19. V gene TRBV28 combines with J gene TRBJ1-6; 10 bases match TRBD1. Sequencing was performed on peripheral blood. Written as DNA, the CDR3 is TGTGCCAGCAGACTGACAGGGGGCGGTGGATTGTCACCCCTCCACTTT. This gives the protein CASRLTGGGGLSPLHF.